This T cell receptor beta chain was identified during a study of sequential checkpoint blockade in melanoma. Study-level information: Each arm's sequence ended with maintenance nivolumab.

Treatment meaning: randomized to nivolumab then ipilimumab (arm A) or the reverse (arm B). This CDR3 region has 17 residues. Germline assignment: CDR1 SGHVS and CDR2 FQNEAQ. With 5 bases clipped from V and 1 base from J, the junction kept 9 bases outside the gene matches. Sequenced by immunoSEQ multiplex PCR; TCRdb stores in-frame clones only, minus some. This table holds 13,000 or so clones, 55% to 75% found once. This chain joins TRBV7-8 and TRBJ2-7; 12 positions match TRBD2. Sequencing was performed on CD8+ T cells sorted from blood (inferred from file names), taken from a patient given nivolumab and ipilimumab in sequence. The sequence came from a human donor with melanoma. The CDR3 loop is CASSPLRTSGTSYEQYF. CDR3 DNA sequence: TGTGCCAGCAGCCCCCTGCGGACTAGCGGGACTTCCTACGAGCAGTACTTC.